One and the same sample provided the 24 T cell receptor beta chains below, sequenced in a study of response to subunit inactivated influenza vaccine. TCRdb itself ran the RT-PCR reads through MiXCR, one entry per CDR3 protein. The sample includes around 520,000 distinct CDR3 sequences, about 11% of them seen just once. Here the sequenced sample was PBMCs from blood, taken on the day of vaccination. The receptors stem from a middle-aged man who received an inactivated influenza vaccine.

The chain is built from TRBV10-3 and TRBJ2-7, with 11 bases that match TRBD1. Per germline, CDR1 ENHRY and CDR2 SYGVKD. J was trimmed by 6 bases and V by 4 bases; bases with no gene match: 5. This CDR3 is 14 amino acids long. CDR3 DNA sequence: TGTGCCATCAGTGCCGGGACAGGGGGGATCGAGCAGTACTTC. This translates into CAISAGTGGIEQYF.

V gene TRBV6-5 combines with J gene TRBJ1-2, with D perhaps matching TRBD1 (5 bases). Germline V gene data show CDR1 as MNHEY and CDR2 as SVGAGI. The CDR3 extends over 14 amino acids. The germline V and J ends were trimmed by 4 bases and 6 bases, with 15 bases remaining between them. The DNA of the CDR3 is TGTGCCAGCAGTTCCAGGGCTTCGACTAATGGCTACACCTTC. Its protein is CASSSRASTNGYTF.

CDR3 loop: CASSLTTGKTQYF. CDR3 sequence (DNA): TGTGCCAGCAGCTTAACAACAGGGAAGACCCAGTACTTC. This chain connects TRBV5-6 to TRBJ2-5; perhaps TRBD1 as D (6 bases). The CDR3 runs to 13 residues. Germline V gene lookup returns CDR1 SGHDT and CDR2 YYEEEE. Trimming shortened V by 2 bases and J by 6 bases, and 11 bases separated the two germline ends.

This clonotype was observed many times. The chain recombines TRBV29-1 with TRBJ2-5; 8 positions match TRBD1. Germline V lookup: CDR1 SQVTM, CDR2 ANQGSEA. This CDR3 region has 14 residues. V dropped 4 bases and J dropped 4; count of bases not matched to a gene: 8. CDR3 sequence reads: CSVGKNRGSETQYF. For the CDR3, the DNA is TGCAGCGTTGGAAAGAACAGGGGGTCAGAGACCCAGTACTTC.

This rearrangement joins TRBV5-5 to TRBJ2-2; D call uncertain. In germline, CDR1 is SGHKS, CDR2 YYEKEE (reference sequence). CDR3 length: 16 amino acids. V shed 5 bases and J shed 5 bases, with 19 bases lying between them. CDR3 nucleotides: TGTGCCAGCAGACAATCAACGACCACTACTACCGGGGAGCTGTTTTTT. Translation: CASRQSTTTTTGELFF.

The chain is built from TRBV27 and TRBJ2-7; TRBD1 agrees at 7 bases. This CDR3 region has 14 residues. Losses at the gene ends were 6 bases for V and 0 bases for J; bases not matched to a gene: 5. Germline-derived CDR1 and CDR2 are MNHEY and SMNVEV (reference sequence). The DNA for the CDR3 is TGTGCCAGCAGAGAGACAGGGATCTCCTACGAGCAGTACTTC. It codes for CASRETGISYEQYF.

This chain links TRBV5-6 with TRBJ2-1; 7 positions match TRBD1. Germline loops: CDR1 SGHDT, CDR2 YYEEEE. After removal of 3 bases from V and 1 base from J, the junction contained 7 bases not matched to a gene. The CDR3 extends over 16 amino acids. The DNA of the CDR3 is TGTGCCAGCAGCTACAGGTTGGGACAGTCCTACAATGAGCAGTTCTTC. Its protein product is CASSYRLGQSYNEQFF.

The V gene is TRBV12-3 or TRBV12-4, the J gene TRBJ2-2, with TRBD1 identical over 9 bases. The V segment lost 7 bases and the J segment 2 bases; nucleotides outside the gene matches: 5. The CDR3 is made up of 15 amino acids. The CDR3 loop reads CASNGGQGNTGELFF. The CDR3 nucleotides read TGTGCCAGCAACGGGGGACAGGGAAACACCGGGGAGCTGTTTTTT.

As concerns this clonotype: This may be a read error, as it is one base from a much larger clone. The rearrangement links TRBV11-2 to TRBJ2-1; 10 nucleotides agree with TRBD1. The germline gives CDR1 SGHAT, CDR2 FQNNGV. The CDR3 consists of 15 residues. V trimming: 4 bases; J trimming: 5 bases; junction bases outside the gene matches: 5. As DNA, the CDR3 is TGTGCCAGCAGCTCGACAGGGGGCTTCAACAATGAGCAGTTCTTC. It translates to CASSSTGGFNNEQFF.

This clonotype was detected ten times or more. This chain connects TRBV30 to TRBJ1-1; D possibly corresponds to TRBD1 (5 bases). The CDR3 loop spans 12 amino acids. Trimming removed 5 bases at V and 2 bases at J, with 9 bases between. In germline, CDR1 is GTSNPN, CDR2 SVGIG (reference sequence). Here the CDR3 DNA reads TGTGCCTGGGGGACGGTAAACACTGAAGCTTTCTTT. Translation gives CAWGTVNTEAFF.

There are a few counts of this clonotype. The chain joins TRBV4-1 to TRBJ2-7, with D possibly called TRBD1 or TRBD2 (5 bases each). The ends were cut back, 3 bases at V and 2 bases at J, with 14 bases in the middle. Germline CDR1 reads MGHRA; CDR2 reads YSYEKL. The CDR3 has 15 amino acids. CDR3 nucleotide sequence: TGCGCCAGCAGCCAGTACGGGACCTCCGCCTACGAGCAGTACTTC. It yields the protein CASSQYGTSAYEQYF.

The chain employs TRBV6-1 and TRBJ2-2; the match to TRBD2 covers 10 bases. J gave up 0 bases and V 9 bases, and 4 bases lay outside the gene matches. Germline-derived CDR1 and CDR2 are MNHNS and SASEGT. The CDR3 sequence is 15 residues long. CDR3 protein: CARIAGGTNTGELFF. The CDR3 DNA follows: TGTGCCAGGATAGCGGGAGGTACGAACACCGGGGAGCTGTTTTTT.

V and J are TRBV4-2 and TRBJ1-5, with D unresolved. Trimming took 0 bases from V and 6 from J, leaving 6 bases between them. In germline, CDR1 is LGHNA, CDR2 YNFKEQ. This CDR3 is built from 13 residues. The chain's CDR3 is CASSQDGFQPQHF. The CDR3 nucleotides read TGTGCCAGCAGCCAAGATGGGTTTCAGCCCCAGCATTTT.

Ten or more counts support this clonotype. The V and J genes are TRBV7-2 and TRBJ2-5; TRBD2 is a possible D gene (5 bases). The CDR3 extends over 13 amino acids. In germline, CDR1 is SGHTA, CDR2 FQGNSA. V dropped 5 bases and J dropped 5 bases, with 12 bases sitting between them. The CDR3 DNA reads TGTGCCAGCAGCCGGCGTCGGGGTGAGACCCAGTACTTC. Protein: CASSRRRGETQYF.

This clonotype showed up just a few times. The chain is built from TRBV4-3 and TRBJ2-3; tentative D call: TRBD2 (5 bases). The V end was cut by 0 bases, the J end by 0 bases, with 13 bases between. The CDR3 covers 17 residues. Germline V gene sequence: CDR1 LGHNA, CDR2 YSLEER. The CDR3 nucleotides read TGCGCCAGCAGCCAAGATGGCACTAGTACCAGCACAGATACGCAGTATTTT. It yields the protein CASSQDGTSTSTDTQYF.

This rearrangement joins TRBV27 to TRBJ2-3; 13 nucleotides line up with TRBD2. The V gene's germline CDR1 is MNHEY and CDR2 SMNVEV (reference sequence). This CDR3 comprises 16 residues. V lost 2 bases and J lost 5; bases outside the gene matches: 4. This chain's CDR3 is CASSLRTSGRGDTQYF. The CDR3 DNA sequence: TGTGCCAGCAGTTTAAGAACTAGCGGGAGGGGAGATACGCAGTATTTT.

Only a few counts were recorded for this clonotype. The CDR3 protein is CASSDAPGVAYNEQFF. CDR3 nucleotide sequence: TGCGCCAGCAGCGATGCCCCGGGGGTGGCCTACAATGAGCAGTTCTTC. The J gene is TRBJ2-1, the V gene TRBV5-1; D might be TRBD2 (6 bases). V was clipped by 4 bases and J by 2 bases, with 16 bases between them. CDR1 and CDR2 from the germline V gene are SGHRS and YFSETQ. The CDR3 totals 16 residues.

This clonotype was detected only a few times. V usage is TRBV6-1 and J usage is TRBJ2-3; 8 bases are shared with TRBD2. Germline CDR1 reads MNHNS; CDR2 reads SASEGT. The CDR3 contains 16 residues. The J segment lost 1 base and the V segment lost 5 bases, leaving 8 bases of the junction unmatched. This chain's CDR3 is CASSTGGRGGTDTQYF. In DNA, the CDR3 is TGTGCCAGCAGTACGGGGGGGAGGGGAGGCACAGATACGCAGTATTTT.

The rearrangement uses TRBV7-2 and TRBJ2-1, with 7 bases that match TRBD1. With 6 bases clipped from V and 0 bases from J, the junction kept 5 bases outside the gene matches. CDR1 SGHTA and CDR2 FQGNSA come from the germline V gene. This CDR3 has 15 amino acids. In nucleotides, the CDR3 is TGTGCCAGCAGACCTGACAGGGCCTCCTACAATGAGCAGTTCTTC. Protein product: CASRPDRASYNEQFF.

This clonotype was counted between two and nine times. The V call is TRBV6-2 or TRBV6-3, the J call TRBJ2-2, with 8 bases that match TRBD1. After removal of 6 bases from V and 4 bases from J, the junction contained 4 bases not matched to a gene. This CDR3 contains 14 residues. Germline CDR1 reads MNHEY; CDR2 reads SVGEGT. The CDR3, as DNA: TGTGCCAGCAGACAGGGGGTTGCCACCGGGGAGCTGTTTTTT. Amino acid sequence: CASRQGVATGELFF.

The V call is TRBV4-1, the J call TRBJ2-5, with D uncertain. The ends were cut back, 1 base at V and 2 bases at J, with 11 bases in the middle. Germline CDR1 MGHRA, CDR2 YSYEKL. The CDR3 sequence is 15 residues long. The CDR3 DNA sequence: TGCGCCAGCAGCCAAGGACTGCAACTACAAGAGACCCAGTACTTC. Its translation: CASSQGLQLQETQYF.

The V and J genes are TRBV5-1 and TRBJ2-7; 8 bases fit TRBD2. Germline-derived CDR1 and CDR2 are SGHRS and YFSETQ. The CDR3 is made up of 16 amino acids. V lost 4 bases to trimming and J lost 2 bases; unmatched junction nucleotides: 11. The CDR3 protein is CASSRTSGGGAYEQYF. CDR3 DNA sequence: TGCGCCAGCAGCCGTACTAGCGGAGGGGGGGCCTACGAGCAGTACTTC.

The sample holds many counts of this clonotype. The J gene is TRBJ2-5, the V gene TRBV20-1; maybe TRBD1 (6 bases). V shed 3 bases and J shed 1 base, with 15 bases lying between them. The CDR3 consists of 15 residues. Germline-derived CDR1 and CDR2 are DFQATT and SNEGSKA (reference sequence). Written as DNA, the CDR3 is TGCAGTGCTAGGAGGACAGCGGAGATCCAAGAGACCCAGTACTTC. Amino acids: CSARRTAEIQETQYF.

With regard to this clonotype: A read error may explain this, as a much larger clone is one base away. The genes are TRBV5-1 and TRBJ2-5, with 8 bases fitting TRBD2. Germline CDR1 reads SGHRS; CDR2 reads YFSETQ. This CDR3 spans 15 amino acids. Trimming at V came to 2 bases and at J to 7 bases, leaving 10 bases not matched to a gene. The CDR3 here is CASSFSGNGRATQYF. The CDR3 DNA reads TGCGCCAGCAGCTTTAGCGGAAACGGGAGGGCGACCCAGTACTTC.